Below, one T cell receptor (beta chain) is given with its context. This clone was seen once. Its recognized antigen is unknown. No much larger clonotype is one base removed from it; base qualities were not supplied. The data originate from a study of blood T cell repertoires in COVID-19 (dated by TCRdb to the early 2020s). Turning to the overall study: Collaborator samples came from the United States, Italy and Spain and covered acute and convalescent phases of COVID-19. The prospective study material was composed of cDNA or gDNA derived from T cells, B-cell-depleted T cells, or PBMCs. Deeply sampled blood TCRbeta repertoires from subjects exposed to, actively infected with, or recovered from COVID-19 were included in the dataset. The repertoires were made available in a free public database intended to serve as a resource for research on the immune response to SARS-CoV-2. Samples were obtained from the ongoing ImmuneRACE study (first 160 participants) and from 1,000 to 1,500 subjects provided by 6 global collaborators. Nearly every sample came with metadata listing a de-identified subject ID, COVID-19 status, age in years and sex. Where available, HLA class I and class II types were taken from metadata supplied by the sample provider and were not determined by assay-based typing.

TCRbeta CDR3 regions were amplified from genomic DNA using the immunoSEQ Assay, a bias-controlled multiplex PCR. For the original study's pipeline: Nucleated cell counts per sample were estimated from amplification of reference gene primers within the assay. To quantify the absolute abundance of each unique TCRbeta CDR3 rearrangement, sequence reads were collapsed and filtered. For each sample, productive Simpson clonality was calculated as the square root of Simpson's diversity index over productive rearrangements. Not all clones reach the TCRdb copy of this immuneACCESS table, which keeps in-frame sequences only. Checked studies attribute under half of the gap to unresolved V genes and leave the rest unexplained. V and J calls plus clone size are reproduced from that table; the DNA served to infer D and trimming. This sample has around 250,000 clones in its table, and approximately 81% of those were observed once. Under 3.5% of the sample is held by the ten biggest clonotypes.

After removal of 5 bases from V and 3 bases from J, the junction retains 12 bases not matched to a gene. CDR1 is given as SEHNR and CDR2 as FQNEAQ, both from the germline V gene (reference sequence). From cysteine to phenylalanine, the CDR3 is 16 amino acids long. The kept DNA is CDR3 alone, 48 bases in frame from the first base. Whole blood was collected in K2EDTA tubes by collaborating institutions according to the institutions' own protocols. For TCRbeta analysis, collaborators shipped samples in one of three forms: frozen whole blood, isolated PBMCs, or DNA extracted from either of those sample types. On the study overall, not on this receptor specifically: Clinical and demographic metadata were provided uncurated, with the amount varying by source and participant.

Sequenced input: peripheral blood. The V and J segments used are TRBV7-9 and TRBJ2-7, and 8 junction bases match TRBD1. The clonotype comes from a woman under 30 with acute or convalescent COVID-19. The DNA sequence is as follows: TGTGCCAGCAGCCCCAAGGCGGGACAGGTTTACTACGAGCAGTACTTC. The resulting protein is CASSPKAGQVYYEQYF. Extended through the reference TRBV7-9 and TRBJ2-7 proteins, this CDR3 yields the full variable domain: DTGVSQNPRHKITKRGQNVTFRCDPISEHNRLYWYRQTLGQGPEFLTYFQNEAQLEKSRLLSDRFSAERPKGSFSTLEIQRTEQGDSAMYLCASSPKAGQVYYEQYFGPGTRLTVT.